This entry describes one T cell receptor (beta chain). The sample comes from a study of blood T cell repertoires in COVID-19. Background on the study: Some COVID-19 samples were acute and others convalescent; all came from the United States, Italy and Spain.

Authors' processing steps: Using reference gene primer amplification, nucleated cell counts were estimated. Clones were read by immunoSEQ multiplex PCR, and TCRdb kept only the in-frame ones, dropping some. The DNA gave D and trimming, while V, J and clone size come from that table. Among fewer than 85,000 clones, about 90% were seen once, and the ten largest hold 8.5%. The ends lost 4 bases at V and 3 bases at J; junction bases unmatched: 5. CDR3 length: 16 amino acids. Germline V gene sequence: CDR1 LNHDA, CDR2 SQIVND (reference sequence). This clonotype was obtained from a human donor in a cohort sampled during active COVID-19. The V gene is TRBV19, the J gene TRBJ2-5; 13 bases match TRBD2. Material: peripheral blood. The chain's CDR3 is CASSKTSGGRKETQYF. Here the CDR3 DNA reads TGTGCCAGTAGTAAGACTAGCGGGGGGCGGAAAGAGACCCAGTACTTC.